The 29 T cell receptor beta chains listed next were all sequenced from one sample in a study of cytomegalovirus exposure and HLA in healthy donors. A multiplex PCR was run with 60 Vbeta primers and 13 Jbeta primers. Produced via immunoSEQ multiplex PCR; TCRdb's table is partial and in-frame only. The sample totals 100,000 to 150,000 clones; its top ten clones hold 1.5% to 2%. Sequencing was carried out using PBMCs. The receptors shown here come from a middle-aged woman in good health and CMV-seropositive.

This rearrangement joins TRBV28 to TRBJ2-2; a weak D match, TRBD1 (6 bases). The ends were cut back, 6 bases at V and 2 bases at J, with 13 bases in the middle. Germline loops: CDR1 MDHEN, CDR2 SYDVKM. This CDR3 spans 15 amino acids. CDR3 sequence (DNA): TGTGCCAGCAGCAAACGACAGGTTAACACCGGGGAGCTGTTTTTT. It translates to CASSKRQVNTGELFF.

CDR3 DNA sequence: TGTGCCAGCAGTGAAAACAGATGGGGGCCTAGTCTCGGAAACACCATATATTTT. It yields the protein CASSENRWGPSLGNTIYF. The chain is built from TRBV2 and TRBJ1-3; D might be TRBD1 (6 bases). Per germline, CDR1 SNHLY and CDR2 FYNNEI. This CDR3 region has 18 residues. V shed 2 bases and J shed 4 bases, with 21 bases lying between them.

The chain carries TRBV28 and TRBJ1-4, with 7 bases that match TRBD1. Germline trimming cut 6 bases from V and 8 bases from J; bases unmatched to any gene: 12. Per germline, CDR1 MDHEN and CDR2 SYDVKM. The CDR3 length is 15 residues. The CDR3 DNA is TGTGCCAGCAGACGAAACAGGGGACTAGAGGAAAAACTGTTTTTT. This codes for CASRRNRGLEEKLFF.

The chain uses TRBV7-8 and TRBJ1-1; TRBD1 aligns across 9 bases. Germline V gene data show CDR1 as SGHVS and CDR2 as FQNEAQ. This CDR3 has 14 amino acids. Losses at the gene ends were 8 bases for V and 5 bases for J; bases not matched to a gene: 9. CDR3 coding DNA: TGTGCCAGCGGGACCGGGACAGGGCTAACTGAAGCTTTCTTT. This codes for CASGTGTGLTEAFF. Full variable domain (missing parts from reference TRBV7-8 and TRBJ1-1): GAGVSQSPRYKVAKRGQDVALRCDPISGHVSLFWYQQALGQGPEFLTYFQNEAQLDKSGLPSDRFFAERPEGSVSTLKIQRTQQEDSAVYLCASGTGTGLTEAFFGQGTRLTVV.

CDR3 in DNA: TGTGCCATCAGTGTGTTAGGGGACACCGGGGAGCTGTTTTTT. As protein: CAISVLGDTGELFF. J is TRBJ2-2 and V is TRBV10-3; D is perhaps TRBD1 (5 bases). Trimming stripped 4 bases from V and 3 bases from J, with 9 bases between. Germline V gene sequence: CDR1 ENHRY, CDR2 SYGVKD. This CDR3 comprises 14 residues.

The genes are TRBV6-5 and TRBJ1-2, with 7 bases that match TRBD1. V shed 3 bases, J shed 6 bases, and the junction held 7 bases outside the gene matches. Germline CDR1 MNHEY, CDR2 SVGAGI. This CDR3 has 14 residues. The DNA of the CDR3 is TGTGCCAGCAGTTATCAGACAGGGTGGGATGGCTACACCTTC. This encodes CASSYQTGWDGYTF.

This chain joins TRBV18 and TRBJ1-2; TRBD1 matches at 9 bases. The junction had 9 bases not matched to a gene; V was cut back by 2 bases and J by 8 bases. The CDR3 covers 15 residues. CDR1 and CDR2 (germline): KGHSH, LQKENI. The CDR3 coding sequence is TGTGCCAGCTCACCAGTCAGTGGACAGGGGAAGGGCTACACCTTC. Translating gives CASSPVSGQGKGYTF.

The chain couples TRBV5-5 to TRBJ1-2; 7 positions match TRBD1. The CDR3 length is 14 residues. V lost 1 base, J lost 6 bases, and 6 bases stayed unmatched. CDR1 is SGHKS, CDR2 YYEKEE, per germline (reference sequence). The CDR3 region is CASSLLVGGNGYTF. The CDR3 DNA reads TGTGCCAGCAGCTTGTTGGTAGGGGGCAATGGCTACACCTTC.

The CDR3 spells CASSETIRTGELFF. The CDR3 DNA follows: TGTGCCAGCAGTGAAACTATTCGCACCGGGGAGCTGTTTTTT. V is TRBV6-1 and J is TRBJ2-2; D gene uncertain. Deletions cut 2 bases from V and 4 bases from J, with 8 bases between. Germline lookup yields CDR1 MNHNS and CDR2 SASEGT. This CDR3 is built from 14 residues.

The chain joins TRBV15 to TRBJ2-1; D perhaps matches TRBD2 (5 bases). The CDR3 is 13 residues long. V shed 1 base and J shed 7 bases, with 8 bases lying between them. Germline values: CDR1 LNHNV, CDR2 YYDKDF (reference sequence). The CDR3 reads CATSRGTGNEQFF. CDR3 in DNA: TGTGCCACCAGCAGAGGGACGGGAAATGAGCAGTTCTTC.

The chain couples TRBV19 to TRBJ2-3; 9 bases agree with TRBD1. Unmatched junction bases numbered 4, after V lost 6 bases and J lost 0 bases. Germline CDR1 and CDR2: LNHDA and SQIVND (reference sequence). CDR3 length: 15 residues. For the CDR3, the DNA is TGTGCCAGTAGAAGGGACAGGGTTAGCACAGATACGCAGTATTTT. Residues: CASRRDRVSTDTQYF.

This chain uses TRBV25-1 with TRBJ2-7; 12 nucleotides line up with TRBD2. J was trimmed by 2 bases and V by 6 bases; bases with no gene match: 5. CDR3 length: 15 residues. Per the germline V gene, CDR1 is MGHDK and CDR2 is SYGVNS. CDR3 residues: CASSRGLAGTYEQYF. CDR3 in DNA: TGTGCCAGCAGCCGAGGACTAGCGGGGACCTACGAGCAGTACTTC.

This chain connects TRBV13 to TRBJ1-2, with D possibly matching TRBD1 (6 bases). CDR3 length equals 15 residues. The germline CDR1 and CDR2 sequences are PRHDT and FYEKMQ (reference sequence). Trimming left V 5 bases short and J 4 bases short, with 17 bases between. The CDR3, as DNA: TGTGCCAGCAGCCCTCGAGGGAGGGGGAGCTATGGCTACACCTTC. The encoded protein is CASSPRGRGSYGYTF.

For the CDR3, the DNA is TGTGCCAGCAGCGTAGCTGGGACCCCAGGGGCAGATACGCAGTATTTT. The encoded protein is CASSVAGTPGADTQYF. The V gene is TRBV9, the J gene TRBJ2-3, with D perhaps matching TRBD1 (6 bases). The V end was cut by 0 bases, the J end by 4 bases, with 15 bases between. Germline V gives CDR1 SGDLS, CDR2 YYNGEE. The CDR3 length is 16 residues.

Here the CDR3 reads CASSPGPAGGSGANVLTF. Written as DNA, the CDR3 is TGTGCCAGCAGCCCCGGCCCAGCGGGAGGGTCTGGGGCCAACGTCCTGACTTTC. V is TRBV7-2 and J is TRBJ2-6; TRBD2 matches 10 bases. CDR1 and CDR2 (germline): SGHTA, FQGNSA. V shed 5 bases and J 1 base; nucleotides not matched to a gene: 8. The CDR3 runs 18 residues.

V and J are TRBV7-8 and TRBJ2-5; 8 bases agree with TRBD2. The CDR3 runs 15 residues. The trim removed 5 bases at V and 2 bases at J, leaving 7 bases unmatched. Germline V CDR1 and CDR2: SGHVS, FQNEAQ. The CDR3 region has the DNA TGTGCCAGCAGCCTCCTACTAGCGGATCAAGAGACCCAGTACTTC. This encodes CASSLLLADQETQYF.

The chain couples TRBV5-5 to TRBJ2-7; D is unclear. Trimming left V 2 bases short and J 5 bases short, with 5 bases between. The CDR3 consists of 11 residues. CDR1 is SGHKS, CDR2 YYEKEE, per germline (reference sequence). DNA of the CDR3: TGTGCCAGCAGCTTCGTCGACGAGCAGTACTTC. Its protein is CASSFVDEQYF. Looking up the rest from reference TRBV5-5 and TRBJ2-7 gives the full variable domain: DAGVTQSPTHLIKTRGQQVTLRCSPISGHKSVSWYQQVLGQGPQFIFQYYEKEERGRGNFPDRFSARQFPNYSSELNVNALLLGDSALYLCASSFVDEQYFGPGTRLTVT.

The J gene is TRBJ2-7, the V gene TRBV7-9; D is possibly TRBD1 (6 bases). V lost 0 bases and J lost 0, with 18 bases in between. The CDR3 consists of 18 residues. Per germline, CDR1 SEHNR and CDR2 FQNEAQ (reference sequence). CDR3 nucleotide sequence: TGTGCCAGCAGCTTAGCGGGGGAACAGGGACCGATCTCCTACGAGCAGTACTTC. It is translated as CASSLAGEQGPISYEQYF.

V is TRBV5-4 and J is TRBJ2-1; 8 positions match TRBD1. Germline lookup yields CDR1 SGHNT and CDR2 YYREEE (reference sequence). The CDR3 extends over 13 amino acids. V shed 1 base and J 6 bases; nucleotides not matched to a gene: 0. CDR3 nucleotides: TGTGCCAGCAGCTTGACAGGGGGCAATGAGCAGTTCTTC. Its translation: CASSLTGGNEQFF.

This chain links TRBV6-6 with TRBJ2-1; TRBD1 matches 10 bases. Per the germline V gene, CDR1 is MNHNY and CDR2 is SVGAGI (reference sequence). This CDR3 contains 14 residues. The J segment lost 7 bases and the V segment lost 4 bases, leaving 4 bases of the junction unmatched. In DNA, the CDR3 is TGTGCCAGCAGTTCGACAGGGGGCGGGAATGAGCAGTTCTTC. The encoded protein is CASSSTGGGNEQFF.

The V and J genes are TRBV5-4 and TRBJ2-7; TRBD2 matches 7 bases. Per the germline V gene, CDR1 is SGHNT and CDR2 is YYREEE (reference sequence). This CDR3 spans 13 amino acids. V shed 1 base and J 11 bases; nucleotides not matched to a gene: 9. The CDR3 nucleotides are TGTGCCAGCAGCTTGACGGGAGGAGGAGAAAAGTACTTC. As protein: CASSLTGGGEKYF.

The V and J genes are TRBV21-1 and TRBJ1-2; the tabulated D call, TRBD1, remains unverified against the DNA. TRBV21-1 is recorded as a pseudogene. The CDR3 covers 10 residues. This CDR3 is CASSSRVVTF. The DNA for the CDR3 is TGTGCCAGCAGCAGCAGGGTTGTCACCTTC.

The V gene is TRBV5-8, the J gene TRBJ1-1; D perhaps matches TRBD1 (5 bases). Looked up from germline, CDR1 is SGHTS and CDR2 is YDEGEE. The CDR3 totals 14 residues. V was cut by 0 bases and J by 4 bases, with 10 bases left in between. As DNA, the CDR3 is TGTGCCAGCAGCTTGGCGGGGGGGGGCACTGAAGCTTTCTTT. It yields the protein CASSLAGGGTEAFF.

J is TRBJ2-3 and V is TRBV5-8; no clear D gene. V was clipped by 4 bases and J by 13 bases, with 19 bases between them. Per germline, CDR1 SGHTS and CDR2 YDEGEE. This CDR3 has 13 residues. The CDR3 bases are TGTGCCAGCAGCCCCTATCTATCCTTATTGGAGTATTTT. Translated: CASSPYLSLLEYF.

This chain uses TRBV28 with TRBJ2-7, with D possibly TRBD1 on 6 matching bases. Germline V CDR1 and CDR2: MDHEN, SYDVKM. Trimming left V 4 bases short and J 3 bases short, with 7 bases between. The CDR3 sequence is 12 residues long. The CDR3 coding sequence is TGTGCCAGCAGTTGGACAGACTACGAGCAGTACTTC. This sequence encodes CASSWTDYEQYF.

This chain connects TRBV6-1 to TRBJ2-4, with D possibly TRBD1 on 6 matching bases. The germline V and J ends were trimmed by 4 bases and 3 bases, with 13 bases remaining between them. The germline gives CDR1 MNHNS, CDR2 SASEGT. This CDR3 region has 15 residues. The CDR3 DNA follows: TGTGCCAGCAGTGCTAAGGGGGTGGGCAAAAACATTCAGTACTTC. It is translated as CASSAKGVGKNIQYF.

Comment on this clone: One end of the junction does not line up with germline, which may come from a read error. CDR3 sequence: CASSWDTEAFF. The CDR3 DNA follows: TGTGCCAGCAGCTGGGACACTGAGGCTTTCTTT. This sequence joins TRBV7-9 and TRBJ1-1; a weak D match, TRBD1 (6 bases). This CDR3 is 11 amino acids long. Germline V gene sequence: CDR1 SEHNR, CDR2 FQNEAQ (reference sequence).

The V and J genes are TRBV7-9 and TRBJ2-7, with D possibly matching TRBD1 (6 bases). The CDR3 length is 12 residues. Germline assignment: CDR1 SEHNR and CDR2 FQNEAQ (reference sequence). Trimming removed 3 bases from V and 4 bases from J, with 7 bases in between. CDR3 nucleotide sequence: TGTGCCAGCAGCTTCAGGGGATACGAGCAGTACTTC. As protein: CASSFRGYEQYF.

The chain recombines TRBV5-1 with TRBJ1-1, with 7 bases aligning to TRBD1. The CDR3 has 15 residues. Trimming took 0 bases from V and 0 from J; bases not matched to a gene: 2. Germline assignment: CDR1 SGHRS and CDR2 YFSETQ. The CDR3 nucleotides read TGCGCCAGCAGCTTGGGACAGGGTGTGAACACTGAAGCTTTCTTT. It codes for CASSLGQGVNTEAFF.